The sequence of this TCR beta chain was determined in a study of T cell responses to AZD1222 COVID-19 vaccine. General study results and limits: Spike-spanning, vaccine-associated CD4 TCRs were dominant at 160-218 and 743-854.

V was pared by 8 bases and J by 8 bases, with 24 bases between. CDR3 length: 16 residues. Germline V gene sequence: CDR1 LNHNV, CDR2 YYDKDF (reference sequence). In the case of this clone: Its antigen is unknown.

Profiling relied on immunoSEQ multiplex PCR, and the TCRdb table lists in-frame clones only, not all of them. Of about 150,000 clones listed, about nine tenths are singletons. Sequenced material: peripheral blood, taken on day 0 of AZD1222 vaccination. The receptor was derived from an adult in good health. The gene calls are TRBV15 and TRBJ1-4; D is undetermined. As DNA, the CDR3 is TGTGCCACCGGTCCGAGGGAGATCATACTTGAGGAAAAACTGTTTTTT. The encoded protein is CATGPREIILEEKLFF.